The 2 T cell receptor beta chains presented below share a single source sample, sequenced in a study of T cells after yellow fever vaccination. TCRdb recomputed calls from the 5' RACE reads with MiXCR, one row per CDR3 protein. This sample has 300,000 or so distinct CDR3 sequences, with 8.1% found just once. The sequencing used PBMCs, collected roughly 45 days after the first yellow fever vaccination. These receptor sequences come from a man younger than 35 who received the YFV17D yellow fever vaccine.

This clonotype appeared many times. The chain combines TRBV7-9 with TRBJ2-7; 7 bases are a match to TRBD1. This CDR3 region has 13 residues. The V segment lost 6 bases and the J segment 4 bases; nucleotides outside the gene matches: 6. Germline V lookup: CDR1 SEHNR, CDR2 FQNEAQ (reference sequence). The CDR3 loop reads CASRGPGGYEQYF. For the CDR3, the DNA is TGTGCCAGCAGGGGCCCAGGGGGTTACGAGCAGTACTTC.

The J gene is TRBJ2-1, the V gene TRBV19, with 7 bases that match TRBD1. The CDR3 extends over 15 amino acids. The J segment lost 4 bases and the V segment lost 7 bases, leaving 10 bases of the junction unmatched. The germline CDR1 and CDR2 sequences are LNHDA and SQIVND (reference sequence). CDR3 region: CASTNAGTDYNEQFF. The CDR3 region has the DNA TGTGCCAGTACCAACGCCGGGACAGATTACAATGAGCAGTTCTTC.